The next 22 T cell receptor beta chains were all read from a single sample in a study of T cell repertoires in cytomegalovirus infection. TCRdb re-derived calls from the reads in MiXCR, one entry per CDR3 protein. This table holds under 350,000 distinct CDR3 sequences, about a tenth found once. Sequencing was carried out using PBMCs. These receptors were obtained from a human donor in good health (CMV status not recorded). Some clones in this sample may be carry-over from other donors' samples.

This clonotype was counted at least ten times. This chain connects TRBV28 to TRBJ1-5; tentatively, D is TRBD1 (6 bases). Trimming cost V 5 bases and J 5 bases, with 22 bases left between them. Germline CDR1 and CDR2: MDHEN and SYDVKM. The CDR3 has 17 amino acids. The chain's CDR3 is CASSPVQGPDDYQPQHF. The CDR3 nucleotides read TGTGCCAGCAGTCCGGTCCAGGGGCCAGACGATTATCAGCCCCAGCATTTT.

At least ten counts were recorded for this clonotype. The gene calls are TRBV2 and TRBJ1-1; 7 bases are shared with TRBD1. This CDR3 spans 13 amino acids. Looked up from germline, CDR1 is SNHLY and CDR2 is FYNNEI. The trim removed 8 bases at V and 2 bases at J, leaving 5 bases unmatched. CDR3 DNA: TGTGCCAGCGGGGACAGCCTAAACACTGAAGCTTTCTTT. Protein: CASGDSLNTEAFF.

This clonotype has at least ten counts. The chain recombines TRBV6-2 or TRBV6-3 with TRBJ2-7; D tentatively reads TRBD1 or TRBD2 (5 bases each). Trimming pared 7 bases from V and 4 bases from J, leaving 23 bases between. The germline CDR1 and CDR2 sequences are MNHEY and SVGEGT. The CDR3 sequence is 16 residues long. The CDR3 DNA reads TGTGCCAGCACCTCGTTGGGCAGCGATGGGGGATACGAGCAGTACGTC. Encoded protein: CASTSLGSDGGYEQYV.

The chain carries TRBV18 and TRBJ1-1; D is possibly TRBD1 (5 bases). Per the germline V gene, CDR1 is KGHSH and CDR2 is LQKENI. This CDR3 comprises 14 residues. Trimming took off 6 bases at V and 1 base at J, with 12 bases between the two ends. The CDR3 DNA follows: TGTGCCAGCTCTCTCCAGGACACGAACACTGAAGCTTTCTTT. Its translation: CASSLQDTNTEAFF.

This clonotype came up many times. V usage is TRBV29-1 and J usage is TRBJ1-2, with a weak D call TRBD1 (5 bases). This CDR3 is 13 amino acids long. Deletions cut 4 bases from V and 4 bases from J, with 13 bases between. Germline V gene data show CDR1 as SQVTM and CDR2 as ANQGSEA. Here the CDR3 reads CSVGGGLSYGYTF. DNA for the CDR3: TGCAGCGTTGGTGGGGGGTTGAGCTATGGCTACACCTTC.

This clonotype has only a few counts. V usage is TRBV20-1 and J usage is TRBJ2-7, with a possible D match to TRBD1 (6 bases). The length of the CDR3 is 13 residues. Germline lookup yields CDR1 DFQATT and CDR2 SNEGSKA (reference sequence). The V gene lost 0 bases and the J gene lost 2 bases, with 8 bases spanning the gap. The CDR3 sequence is CSARDPGAYEQYV. CDR3 DNA sequence: TGCAGTGCTAGAGACCCAGGGGCCTACGAGCAGTACGTC.

This clonotype was seen repeatedly, ten times or more. J is TRBJ1-4 and V is TRBV20-1; D is perhaps TRBD1 (5 bases). The germline V gene has CDR1 DFQATT and CDR2 SNEGSKA (reference sequence). Trimming cost V 6 bases and J 8 bases, with 16 bases left between them. The CDR3 extends over 13 amino acids. The CDR3 DNA is TGCAGTGCATCCGGGCAGGGTTTAGAAAAACTGTTTTTT. Translated: CSASGQGLEKLFF.

This clonotype was found many times. The genes are TRBV20-1 and TRBJ2-5; no clear D. Germline V gene sequence: CDR1 DFQATT, CDR2 SNEGSKA (reference sequence). There are 11 residues in the CDR3. V was shortened by 3 bases and J by 6 bases, with 8 bases between the two germline ends. The CDR3 DNA follows: TGCAGTGCTAGCGTTTGGCAGACCCAGTACTTC. Its protein product is CSASVWQTQYF.

Ten or more counts support this clonotype. V gene TRBV7-2 combines with J gene TRBJ1-6; D gene unclear. Trimming shortened V by 1 base and J by 7 bases, and 11 bases separated the two germline ends. There are 15 residues in the CDR3. Germline CDR1 reads SGHTA; CDR2 reads FQGNSA. As DNA, the CDR3 is TGTGCCAGCAGCTTAGGCCAACCAGACAATTCACCCCTCCACTTT. The encoded protein is CASSLGQPDNSPLHF.

This clonotype was seen ten or more times. This chain connects TRBV7-2 to TRBJ1-2, with TRBD1 as a possible D gene (5 bases). Trimming removed 4 bases at V and 4 bases at J, with 16 bases between. There are 15 residues in the CDR3. CDR1 SGHTA and CDR2 FQGNSA come from the germline V gene. Here the CDR3 reads CASSSANPGIYGYTF. Here the CDR3 DNA reads TGTGCCAGCAGCTCAGCTAACCCAGGGATCTATGGCTACACCTTC.

This clonotype was recorded many times. The V call is TRBV6-2 or TRBV6-3, the J call TRBJ2-1; maybe TRBD2 (5 bases). The CDR3 extends over 14 amino acids. CDR1 and CDR2 from the germline V gene are MNHEY and SVGEGT. V was clipped by 6 bases and J by 6 bases, with 15 bases between them. CDR3 in DNA: TGTGCCAGCAGCCTTAGGAGGAACGGCAATGAGCAGTTCTTC. It encodes CASSLRRNGNEQFF.

In the case of this clonotype: This may stem from a read error, because a much larger clone lies one nucleotide away. The chain joins TRBV7-9 to TRBJ1-2, with 7 nucleotides matching TRBD1. The CDR3 extends over 14 amino acids. The germline gives CDR1 SEHNR, CDR2 FQNEAQ (reference sequence). CDR3: CTSSLVDRPNGYTF. The CDR3 nucleotides are TGTACCAGCAGCTTAGTGGACAGGCCTAATGGCTACACCTTC.

This chain links TRBV20-1 with TRBJ2-1; D is perhaps TRBD2 (6 bases). Germline-derived CDR1 and CDR2 are DFQATT and SNEGSKA (reference sequence). Deletions cut 5 bases from V and 0 bases from J, with 14 bases between. This CDR3 region has 15 residues. The CDR3 DNA follows: TGCAGTGCTCCCCCCGGAGGGAGCTCCTACAATGAGCAGTTCTTC. Residues: CSAPPGGSSYNEQFF.

Many counts were recorded for this clonotype. V gene TRBV19 combines with J gene TRBJ2-7; no definite D call. CDR1 is LNHDA and CDR2 is SQIVND in the germline V gene (reference sequence). Trimming took 5 bases from V and 3 from J, leaving 17 bases between them. There are 15 residues in the CDR3. CDR3 in amino acids: CASSPTGNQNYEQYF. For the CDR3, the DNA is TGTGCCAGTAGTCCCACGGGCAACCAAAACTACGAGCAGTACTTC. The whole variable domain, remainder taken from reference TRBV19 and TRBJ2-7, is DGGITQSPKYLFRKEGQNVTLSCEQNLNHDAMYWYRQDPGQGLRLIYYSQIVNDFQKGDIAEGYSVSREKKESFPLTVTSAQKNPTAFYLCASSPTGNQNYEQYFGPGTRLTVT.

The J gene is TRBJ1-1, the V gene TRBV4-1; TRBD1 might be the D (6 bases). CDR3 length equals 16 residues. Trimming cost V 0 bases and J 5 bases, with 16 bases left between them. Germline CDR1 MGHRA, CDR2 YSYEKL. The CDR3 bases are TGCGCCAGCAGCCAAGATAGGGAAAGGGGGTTAACTGAAGCTTTCTTT. Protein sequence: CASSQDRERGLTEAFF.

This clonotype appeared many times. The chain uses TRBV7-2 and TRBJ1-1; D may be TRBD1 (5 bases). The CDR3 extends over 15 amino acids. Between the trimmed V and J ends, which lost 2 bases and 6 bases, there was a span of 16 bases. CDR1 is SGHTA and CDR2 is FQGNSA in the germline V gene. CDR3 residues: CASSLLSGPAAEAFF. The CDR3 DNA sequence: TGTGCCAGCAGCTTACTTTCAGGGCCGGCCGCTGAAGCTTTCTTT. The full variable domain, in which reference TRBV7-2 and TRBJ1-1 provide the parts outside the CDR3, is GAGVSQSPSNKVTEKGKDVELRCDPISGHTALYWYRQSLGQGLEFLIYFQGNSAPDKSGLPSDRFSAERTGGSVSTLTIQRTQQEDSAVYLCASSLLSGPAAEAFFGQGTRLTVV.

This clonotype was detected only a few times. The genes are TRBV6-2 or TRBV6-3 and TRBJ2-2; possibly TRBD1 for D (6 bases). Germline values: CDR1 MNHEY, CDR2 SVGEGT. Trimming stripped 9 bases from V and 5 bases from J, with 10 bases between. The CDR3 spans 12 residues. The CDR3 bases are TGTGCCAGTCATCAGGGGACCGGGGAGCTGTTTTTT. Amino acids: CASHQGTGELFF.

This clonotype appeared many times. The rearrangement joins TRBV5-5 to TRBJ2-2, with D unresolved. CDR3 length equals 15 residues. Germline CDR1 is SGHKS and CDR2 is YYEKEE (reference sequence). V lost 4 bases, J lost 6 bases, and 16 bases lay in between. The CDR3 DNA reads TGTGCCAGCAGCGCCCCAAGCCAGAGATCCGGGGAGCTGTTTTTT. Its protein is CASSAPSQRSGELFF.

This clonotype was counted at least ten times. The rearrangement uses TRBV28 and TRBJ2-2; possibly TRBD2 for D (6 bases). CDR1 and CDR2 from the germline V gene are MDHEN and SYDVKM. With 2 bases removed from V and 6 bases from J, the gap between germline ends came to 7 bases. The CDR3 runs 13 residues. The CDR3 DNA reads as TGTGCCAGCAGTTTAGCGGGGCCCGGGGAGCTGTTTTTT. Translation: CASSLAGPGELFF.

This clonotype has more than one count but fewer than ten. The chain employs TRBV23-1 and TRBJ1-5; no reliable D call. TRBV23-1 is flagged as an ORF with uncertain function. V was trimmed by 0 bases and J by 8 bases, leaving 20 bases between them. This CDR3 spans 17 amino acids. The CDR3 coding sequence is TGCGCCAGCAGTCAATCCGGAAGGACGCCGCTCCTGGAGCCCCAGCATTTT. It translates to CASSQSGRTPLLEPQHF.

This clonotype was picked up many times. The rearrangement links TRBV6-5 to TRBJ2-6, with D possibly matching TRBD2 (7 bases). V was shortened by 6 bases and J by 0 bases, with 12 bases between the two germline ends. The CDR3 length is 16 residues. Per germline, CDR1 MNHEY and CDR2 SVGAGI. CDR3 nucleotides: TGTGCCAGCAGGACGGGGGGCCTCTCTGGGGCCAACGTCCTGACTTTC. Its translation is CASRTGGLSGANVLTF.

This chain joins TRBV10-3 and TRBJ2-5, with TRBD1 matching over 8 bases. Looked up from germline, CDR1 is ENHRY and CDR2 is SYGVKD. J was trimmed by 4 bases and V by 2 bases; bases with no gene match: 6. This CDR3 contains 15 residues. CDR3 DNA sequence: TGTGCCATCAGTGAGAGGCGAGGACAGGGAGAGACCCAGTACTTC. This codes for CAISERRGQGETQYF.